A single sample is the source of the 22 T cell receptor beta chains below, sequenced in a study of CD8 T cells in ankylosing spondylitis. TCRdb analysed the 5' RACE reads with MiXCR anew, one entry per CDR3 protein. The repertoire holds just over 350,000 distinct CDR3 sequences, with 20% as singletons. The sample taken for sequencing was blood, either unsorted or a sorted T cell fraction (not recorded which). The receptor source for this set is a male donor with ankylosing spondylitis or in good health (not recorded which).

This chain connects TRBV12-3 or TRBV12-4 to TRBJ1-2; TRBD1 matches 10 bases. CDR3 length equals 17 residues. V trimming: 3 bases; J trimming: 0 bases; junction bases outside the gene matches: 7. The CDR3: CASSFLGTGVTNYGYTF. CDR3 nucleotides: TGTGCCAGCAGTTTCCTGGGGACAGGGGTAACTAACTATGGCTACACCTTC.

This clonotype was found a few times. The chain employs TRBV20-1 and TRBJ2-2; D perhaps matches TRBD2 (5 bases). Per the germline V gene, CDR1 is DFQATT and CDR2 is SNEGSKA (reference sequence). V lost 6 bases and J 2 bases, leaving 13 bases between the germline ends. This CDR3 region has 14 residues. In DNA, the CDR3 is TGCAGTGCAGCGGACTCAACAAACACCGGGGAGCTGTTTTTT. It is translated as CSAADSTNTGELFF.

This clonotype was recorded many times. The V gene is TRBV6-1, the J gene TRBJ1-1; D unclear. CDR3 length: 11 residues. CDR1 and CDR2 from the germline V gene are MNHNS and SASEGT. Deletions cut 6 bases from V and 4 bases from J, with 6 bases between. The CDR3: CASSVSTEAFF. DNA of the CDR3: TGTGCCAGCAGCGTGAGCACTGAAGCTTTCTTT.

This clonotype was seen a few times. The chain joins TRBV20-1 to TRBJ2-5; D is undetermined. CDR3 size: 13 residues. V lost 5 bases to trimming and J lost 3 bases, with 13 bases between them. The germline V gene has CDR1 DFQATT and CDR2 SNEGSKA (reference sequence). The CDR3 here is CSAPGRLEETQYF. CDR3 DNA: TGCAGTGCTCCGGGTAGACTGGAAGAGACCCAGTACTTC.

This clonotype showed up just a few times. In DNA, the CDR3 is TGCAGTGCTAGGCCGGGGGGCCGCGAGACCCAGTACTTC. The encoded protein is CSARPGGRETQYF. The gene calls are TRBV20-1 and TRBJ2-5; the D gene is possibly TRBD2 (7 bases). CDR1 and CDR2 (germline): DFQATT, SNEGSKA (reference sequence). The germline V and J ends were trimmed by 3 bases and 5 bases, with 13 bases remaining between them. There are 13 residues in the CDR3.

This clonotype was seen a few times. The chain carries TRBV3-1 and TRBJ2-2, with 7 nucleotides matching TRBD1. The ends lost 3 bases at V and 4 bases at J; junction bases unmatched: 8. The germline V gene has CDR1 LGHDT and CDR2 YNNKEL (reference sequence). This CDR3 region has 16 residues. The chain's CDR3 is CASSHPTGAITGELFF. DNA of the CDR3: TGTGCCAGCAGCCACCCTACAGGGGCCATCACCGGGGAGCTGTTTTTT. Based on the CDR3 plus reference TRBV3-1 and TRBJ2-2, the full variable domain is DTAVSQTPKYLVTQMGNDKSIKCEQNLGHDTMYWYKQDSKKFLKIMFSYNNKELIINETVPNRFSPKSPDKAHLNLHINSLELGDSAVYFCASSHPTGAITGELFFGEGSRLTVL.

This clonotype was seen more than once but under ten times. V usage is TRBV12-3 or TRBV12-4 and J usage is TRBJ2-1; D unresolved. CDR3 length: 16 amino acids. V lost 3 bases, J lost 2 bases, and 14 bases lay in between. The CDR3 DNA is TGTGCCAGCAGTTTTAGTCCTGAACCCCCCTACAATGAGCAGTTCTTC. It translates to CASSFSPEPPYNEQFF.

The chain employs TRBV4-1 and TRBJ1-5; 8 bases are a match to TRBD1. The CDR3 consists of 15 residues. Germline V CDR1 and CDR2: MGHRA, YSYEKL. With V trimmed by 5 bases and J by 6 bases, 9 bases remained unmatched. This CDR3 is CASSVTGDAFQPQHF. The CDR3 DNA reads TGCGCCAGCAGCGTGACAGGGGACGCTTTTCAGCCCCAGCATTTT.

V gene TRBV4-1 combines with J gene TRBJ2-2, with TRBD2 identical over 7 bases. Per the germline V gene, CDR1 is MGHRA and CDR2 is YSYEKL. V lost 2 bases, J lost 0 bases, and 0 bases stayed unmatched. The CDR3 spans 15 residues. The CDR3 sequence: CASSQLAANTGELFF. CDR3 sequence (DNA): TGCGCCAGCAGCCAACTAGCGGCGAACACCGGGGAGCTGTTTTTT.

A few counts support this clonotype. The chain uses TRBV7-9 and TRBJ1-1, with unresolved D. The length of the CDR3 is 14 residues. Germline values: CDR1 SEHNR, CDR2 FQNEAQ (reference sequence). V was shortened by 5 bases and J by 1 base, with 11 bases between the two germline ends. The CDR3 spells CASSPTEPNTEAFF. DNA of the CDR3: TGTGCCAGCAGCCCGACCGAGCCGAACACTGAAGCTTTCTTT.

This clonotype was detected a few times. The chain couples TRBV4-1 to TRBJ2-7, with TRBD2 matching 7 bases. The CDR3 consists of 15 residues. Looked up from germline, CDR1 is MGHRA and CDR2 is YSYEKL. J gave up 2 bases and V 0 bases, and 4 bases lay outside the gene matches. The CDR3 loop reads CASSQETSSAYEQYF. The CDR3 DNA is TGCGCCAGCAGCCAAGAGACTAGCAGTGCCTACGAGCAGTACTTC.

The chain recombines TRBV6-1 with TRBJ1-2, with 7 bases identical to TRBD1. From germline, CDR1 is MNHNS and CDR2 SASEGT. Trimming took 7 bases from V and 2 from J; bases not matched to a gene: 10. This CDR3 has 15 amino acids. CDR3: CASKGLLTGNYGYTF. CDR3 coding DNA: TGTGCCAGCAAGGGACTACTGACAGGGAACTATGGCTACACCTTC.

This clonotype was seen only a few times. The chain joins TRBV7-9 to TRBJ2-5, with TRBD1 identical over 9 bases. V lost 4 bases to trimming and J lost 4 bases; unmatched junction nucleotides: 4. The germline CDR1 and CDR2 sequences are SEHNR and FQNEAQ (reference sequence). CDR3 size: 14 residues. CDR3 sequence reads: CASSSRTGAETQYF. The CDR3 coding sequence is TGTGCCAGCAGCTCGCGGACAGGGGCAGAGACCCAGTACTTC.

The gene calls are TRBV7-7 and TRBJ2-1; 10 bases line up with TRBD2. The CDR3 has 13 residues. Trimming removed 5 bases from V and 8 bases from J; junction bases left unmatched: 3. Germline V lookup: CDR1 SSHAT, CDR2 FNYEAQ (reference sequence). CDR3 DNA sequence: TGTGCCAGCAGCCGGACTAGCGGCCATGAGCAGTTCTTC. It is translated as CASSRTSGHEQFF.

This rearrangement joins TRBV12-3 or TRBV12-4 to TRBJ2-7, with 8 bases fitting TRBD2. The CDR3 loop spans 15 amino acids. Losses at the gene ends were 6 bases for V and 5 bases for J; bases not matched to a gene: 12. The CDR3 DNA reads as TGTGCCAGCAGCCCCGTGGGCGGGGGGTGGCACGAGCAGTACTTC. It specifies CASSPVGGGWHEQYF.

The chain joins TRBV12-3 or TRBV12-4 to TRBJ2-7; a possible D gene is TRBD1 (7 bases). This CDR3 comprises 16 residues. V was clipped by 5 bases and J by 2 bases, with 19 bases between them. The CDR3 nucleotides are TGTGCCAGCAGTCCAAAGCGTCAGGGGGGAACCTACGAGCAGTACTTC. Translating it yields CASSPKRQGGTYEQYF.

This sequence joins TRBV18 and TRBJ1-1; D is unresolved. CDR1 is KGHSH and CDR2 is LQKENI in the germline V gene. V lost 3 bases and J lost 6, with 8 bases in between. This CDR3 comprises 12 residues. CDR3 coding DNA: TGTGCCAGCTCACCCAGACAATCTGAAGCTTTCTTT. As protein: CASSPRQSEAFF.

This clonotype has only a few counts. The chain links TRBV5-1 to TRBJ2-5; D not certain. The CDR3 totals 14 residues. V lost 0 bases and J 0 bases, leaving 6 bases between the germline ends. Looked up from germline, CDR1 is SGHRS and CDR2 is YFSETQ. DNA for the CDR3: TGCGCCAGCAGCTTGGCCGAATACCAAGAGACCCAGTACTTC. This codes for CASSLAEYQETQYF. The entire variable domain, with the rest obtained from reference TRBV5-1 and TRBJ2-5, is as follows: KAGVTQTPRYLIKTRGQQVTLSCSPISGHRSVSWYQQTPGQGLQFLFEYFSETQRNKGNFPGRFSGRQFSNSRSEMNVSTLELGDSALYLCASSLAEYQETQYFGPGTRLLVL.

A remark on this clonotype: It is unclear where the CDR3 begins or ends on the DNA, so no DNA is shown, and the CDR3 is as TCRdb lists it. The V gene is TRBV4-2, the J gene TRBJ2-2; the DNA was not used to check the table's D call, TRBD1. Germline V gives CDR1 LGHNA, CDR2 YNFKEQ. The CDR3 adds up to 16 amino acids, both ends counted. This CDR3 is CASSQVGGGTPGSCFF.

The chain employs TRBV12-3 or TRBV12-4 and TRBJ1-1; D gene ambiguous. V lost 7 bases to trimming and J lost 3 bases, with 9 bases between them. The CDR3 has 12 amino acids. The CDR3: CASKLGYTEAFF. The CDR3, as DNA: TGTGCCAGCAAATTAGGGTACACTGAAGCTTTCTTT.

The chain is built from TRBV3-1 and TRBJ1-4, with 8 bases matching TRBD1. V shed 1 base, J shed 4 bases, and the junction held 2 bases outside the gene matches. The CDR3 runs to 15 residues. Germline V lookup: CDR1 LGHDT, CDR2 YNNKEL (reference sequence). Here the CDR3 reads CASSQGQGINEKLFF. The CDR3 DNA reads as TGTGCCAGCAGCCAAGGACAGGGGATTAATGAAAAACTGTTTTTT.

This chain links TRBV29-1 with TRBJ2-7; maybe TRBD1 (6 bases). The germline V gene encodes CDR1 SQVTM and CDR2 ANQGSEA. CDR3 length: 12 residues. The V and J ends lost 7 bases and 2 bases respectively, with 12 bases between them. This CDR3 reads CSAQDSPYEQYF. As DNA, the CDR3 is TGCAGCGCTCAGGACAGCCCCTACGAGCAGTACTTC.